The rows below give T cell receptor beta chains drawn from one sample of a study of blood T cell repertoires in COVID-19. The protocol was immunoSEQ multiplex PCR, while the TCRdb copy is restricted to in-frame clones and leaves out a portion. Altogether about 130,000 clones are present, roughly four fifths being singletons, with the ten largest covering about 18%. The sample consisted of peripheral blood. The receptors stem from a man in his thirties or forties with COVID-19, enrolled during active disease. Both conserved end residues are trimmed from each CDR3. Fields, in order: CDR3 protein, J gene, V gene.

CDR3aa: ASSEWTQNTEAF; j_gene: TRBJ1-1; v_gene: TRBV2
CDR3aa: ASSFWRTSGGAVYNEQF; j_gene: TRBJ2-1; v_gene: TRBV27
CDR3aa: AISDSRRALNTEAF; j_gene: TRBJ1-1; v_gene: TRBV10-3
CDR3aa: ASSLLGGDGRTSYEQY; j_gene: TRBJ2-7; v_gene: TRBV5-4
CDR3aa: ASSTTGLENQPQH; j_gene: TRBJ1-5; v_gene: TRBV19
CDR3aa: ASSSMVTDRNYGYT; j_gene: TRBJ1-2; v_gene: TRBV5-4
CDR3aa: ASSQTGEDGYT; j_gene: TRBJ1-2; v_gene: TRBV4-1
CDR3aa: ASSEAGGAQEQY; j_gene: TRBJ2-7; v_gene: TRBV6-1
CDR3aa: ASSVQGDQETQY; j_gene: TRBJ2-5; v_gene: TRBV9
CDR3aa: ASSLMSSDTQY; j_gene: TRBJ2-3; v_gene: TRBV7-7
CDR3aa: ASSQDRGTGRGLHQETQY; j_gene: TRBJ2-5; v_gene: TRBV4-1
CDR3aa: ASRAITSGRWSYEQY; j_gene: TRBJ2-7; v_gene: TRBV2
CDR3aa: ASSTGGEGEKLF; j_gene: TRBJ1-4; v_gene: TRBV2
CDR3aa: ASKPSGQGFQPQH; j_gene: TRBJ1-5; v_gene: TRBV28
CDR3aa: ASSQVGETQY; j_gene: TRBJ2-5; v_gene: TRBV3-1/TRBV3-2
CDR3aa: ASRTSGGVGEETQY; j_gene: TRBJ2-5; v_gene: TRBV19
CDR3aa: ASSTGGQISYNEQF; j_gene: TRBJ2-1; v_gene: TRBV5-4
CDR3aa: ASSQDLAERTSGGSETQY; j_gene: TRBJ2-5; v_gene: TRBV4-2